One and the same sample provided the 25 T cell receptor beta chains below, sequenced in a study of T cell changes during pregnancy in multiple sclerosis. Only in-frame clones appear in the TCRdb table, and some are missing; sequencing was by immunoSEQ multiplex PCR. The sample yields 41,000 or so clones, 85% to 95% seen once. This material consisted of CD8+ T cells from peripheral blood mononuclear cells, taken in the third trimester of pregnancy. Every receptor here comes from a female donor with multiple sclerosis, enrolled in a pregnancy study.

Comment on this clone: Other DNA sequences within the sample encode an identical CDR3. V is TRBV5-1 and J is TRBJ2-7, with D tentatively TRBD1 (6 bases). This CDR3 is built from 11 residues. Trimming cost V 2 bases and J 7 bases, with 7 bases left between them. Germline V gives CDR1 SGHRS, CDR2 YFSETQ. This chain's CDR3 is CASSLGGEQYF. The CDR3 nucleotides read TGCGCCAGCAGCTTAGGGGGAGAGCAGTACTTC.

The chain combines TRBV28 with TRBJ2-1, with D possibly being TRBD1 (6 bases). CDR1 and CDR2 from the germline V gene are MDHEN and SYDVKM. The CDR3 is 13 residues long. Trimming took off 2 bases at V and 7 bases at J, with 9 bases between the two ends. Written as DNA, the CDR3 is TGTGCCAGCAGTTTAGGGACACGAAATGAGCAGTTCTTC. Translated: CASSLGTRNEQFF.

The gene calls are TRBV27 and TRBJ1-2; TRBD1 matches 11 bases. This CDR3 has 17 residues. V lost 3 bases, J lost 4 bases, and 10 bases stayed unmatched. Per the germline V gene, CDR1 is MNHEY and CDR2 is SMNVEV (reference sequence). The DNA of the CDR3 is TGTGCCAGCAGTTTGGAGGCCGGGACAGGGGGATTCTATGGCTACACCTTC. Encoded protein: CASSLEAGTGGFYGYTF.

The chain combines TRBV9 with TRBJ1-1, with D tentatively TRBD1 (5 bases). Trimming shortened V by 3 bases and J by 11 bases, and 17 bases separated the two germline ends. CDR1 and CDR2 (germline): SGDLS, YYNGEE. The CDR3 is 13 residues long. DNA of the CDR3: TGTGCCAGCAGCGCCGGCGATTCTGGGGCGGCTTTCTTT. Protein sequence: CASSAGDSGAAFF.

The CDR3 is CSVQGNSNQPQHF. The CDR3 region has the DNA TGCAGCGTCCAGGGCAATAGCAATCAGCCCCAGCATTTT. This chain uses TRBV29-1 with TRBJ1-5, with D tentatively TRBD1 (5 bases). V gave up 6 bases and J gave up 0 bases, with 9 bases separating them. This CDR3 comprises 13 residues. In germline, CDR1 is SQVTM, CDR2 ANQGSEA.

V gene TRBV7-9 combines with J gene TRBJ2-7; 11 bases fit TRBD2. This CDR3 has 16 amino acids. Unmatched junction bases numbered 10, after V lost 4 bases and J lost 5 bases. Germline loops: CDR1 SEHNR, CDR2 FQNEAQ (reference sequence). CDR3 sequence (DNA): TGTGCCAGCAGCTCCTTAATTCCGGGACTAGCGGACGAGCAGTACTTC. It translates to CASSSLIPGLADEQYF.

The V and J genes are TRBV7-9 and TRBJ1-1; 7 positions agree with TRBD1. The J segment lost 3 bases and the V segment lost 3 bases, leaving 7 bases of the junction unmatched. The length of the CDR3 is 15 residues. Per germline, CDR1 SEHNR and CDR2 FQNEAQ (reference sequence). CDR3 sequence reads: CASSFPRGADTEAFF. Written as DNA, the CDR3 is TGTGCCAGCAGCTTCCCCAGGGGGGCCGACACTGAAGCTTTCTTT.

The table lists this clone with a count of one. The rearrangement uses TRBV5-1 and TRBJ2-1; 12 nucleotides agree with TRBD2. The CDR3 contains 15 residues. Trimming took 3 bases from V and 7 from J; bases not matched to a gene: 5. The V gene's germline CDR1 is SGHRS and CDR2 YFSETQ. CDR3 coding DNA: TGCGCCAGCAGCTCGACTAGCGGGAGAAGGAATGAGCAGTTCTTC. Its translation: CASSSTSGRRNEQFF.

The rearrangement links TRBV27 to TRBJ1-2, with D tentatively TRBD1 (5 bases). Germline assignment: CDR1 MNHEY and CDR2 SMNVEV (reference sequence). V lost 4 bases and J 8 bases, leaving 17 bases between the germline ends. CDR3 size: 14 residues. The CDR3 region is CASSSGLWLAGYTF. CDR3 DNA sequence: TGTGCCAGCAGTTCGGGACTCTGGTTGGCGGGCTACACCTTC.

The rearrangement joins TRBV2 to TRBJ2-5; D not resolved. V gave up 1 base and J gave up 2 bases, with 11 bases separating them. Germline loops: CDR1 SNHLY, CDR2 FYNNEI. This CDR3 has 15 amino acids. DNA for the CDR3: TGTGCCAGCAGTGAAGTCAGTGAAACACAAGAGACCCAGTACTTC. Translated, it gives CASSEVSETQETQYF.

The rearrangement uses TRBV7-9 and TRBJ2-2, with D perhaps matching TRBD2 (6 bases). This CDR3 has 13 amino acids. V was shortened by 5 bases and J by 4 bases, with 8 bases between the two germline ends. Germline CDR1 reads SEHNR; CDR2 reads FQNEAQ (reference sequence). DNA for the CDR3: TGTGCCAGCAGCCCGGGGGTCACCGGGGAGCTGTTTTTT. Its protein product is CASSPGVTGELFF.

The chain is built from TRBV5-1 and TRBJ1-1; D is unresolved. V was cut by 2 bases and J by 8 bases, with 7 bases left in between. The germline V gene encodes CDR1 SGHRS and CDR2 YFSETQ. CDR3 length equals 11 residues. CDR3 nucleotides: TGCGCCAGCAGCTTCGCAGGAGAAGCTTTCTTT. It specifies CASSFAGEAFF.

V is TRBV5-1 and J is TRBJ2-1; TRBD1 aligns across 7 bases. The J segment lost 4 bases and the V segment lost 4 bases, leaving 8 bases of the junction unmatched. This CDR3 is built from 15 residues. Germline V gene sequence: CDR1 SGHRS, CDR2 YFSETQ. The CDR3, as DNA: TGCGCCAGCAGCGAAAACAGGGGAATATACAATGAGCAGTTCTTC. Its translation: CASSENRGIYNEQFF.

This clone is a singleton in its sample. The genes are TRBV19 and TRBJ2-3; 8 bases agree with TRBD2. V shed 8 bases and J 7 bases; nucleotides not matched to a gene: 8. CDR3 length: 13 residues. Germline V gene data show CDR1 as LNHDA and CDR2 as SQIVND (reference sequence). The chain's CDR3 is CASGGTRAYTQYF. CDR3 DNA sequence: TGTGCCAGTGGGGGGACTAGAGCATATACGCAGTATTTT.

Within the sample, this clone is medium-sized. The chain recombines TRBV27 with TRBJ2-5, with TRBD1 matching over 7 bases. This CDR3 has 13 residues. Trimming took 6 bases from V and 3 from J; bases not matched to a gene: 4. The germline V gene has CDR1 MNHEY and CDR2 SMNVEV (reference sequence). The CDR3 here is CASRPGTEETQYF. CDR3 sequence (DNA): TGTGCCAGCAGACCCGGGACAGAAGAGACCCAGTACTTC.

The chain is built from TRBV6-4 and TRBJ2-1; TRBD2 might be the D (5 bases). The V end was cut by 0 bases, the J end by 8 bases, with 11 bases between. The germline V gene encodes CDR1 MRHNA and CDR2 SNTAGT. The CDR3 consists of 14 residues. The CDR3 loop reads CASSDSSGSHEQFF. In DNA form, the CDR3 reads TGTGCCAGCAGTGACTCTTCGGGGTCCCATGAGCAGTTCTTC.

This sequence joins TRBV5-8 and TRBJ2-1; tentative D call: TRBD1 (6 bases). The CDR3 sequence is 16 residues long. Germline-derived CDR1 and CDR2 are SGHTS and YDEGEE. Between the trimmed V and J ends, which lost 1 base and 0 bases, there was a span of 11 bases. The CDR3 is CASSLTGYTSYNEQFF. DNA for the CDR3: TGTGCCAGCAGCTTGACAGGGTATACCTCCTACAATGAGCAGTTCTTC.

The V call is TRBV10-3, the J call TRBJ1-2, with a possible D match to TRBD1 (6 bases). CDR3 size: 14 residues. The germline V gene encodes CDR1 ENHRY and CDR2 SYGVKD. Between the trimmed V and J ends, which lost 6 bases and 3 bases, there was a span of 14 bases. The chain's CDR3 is CAIRDGGAYYGYTF. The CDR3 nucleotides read TGTGCCATCAGGGACGGGGGGGCATACTATGGCTACACCTTC.

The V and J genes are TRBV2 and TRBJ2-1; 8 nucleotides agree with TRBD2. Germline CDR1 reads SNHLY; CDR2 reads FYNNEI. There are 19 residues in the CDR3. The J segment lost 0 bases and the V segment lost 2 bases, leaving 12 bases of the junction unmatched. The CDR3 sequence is CASSEPIHLTSGSYNEQFF. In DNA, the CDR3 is TGTGCCAGCAGTGAACCCATCCACCTTACTAGCGGCTCCTACAATGAGCAGTTCTTC.

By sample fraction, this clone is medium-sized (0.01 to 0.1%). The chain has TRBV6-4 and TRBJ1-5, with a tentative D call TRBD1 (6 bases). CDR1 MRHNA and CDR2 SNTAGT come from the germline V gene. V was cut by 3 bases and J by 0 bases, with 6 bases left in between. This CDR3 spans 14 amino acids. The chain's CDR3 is CASSEGHSNQPQHF. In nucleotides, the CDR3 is TGTGCCAGCAGTGAGGGACATAGCAATCAGCCCCAGCATTTT.

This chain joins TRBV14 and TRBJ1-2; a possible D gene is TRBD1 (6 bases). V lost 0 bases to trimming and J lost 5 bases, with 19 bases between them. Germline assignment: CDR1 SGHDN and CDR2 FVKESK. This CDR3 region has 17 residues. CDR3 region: CASSQDKYGGHLYGYTF. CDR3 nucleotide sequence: TGTGCCAGCAGCCAAGATAAATATGGGGGACACTTATATGGCTACACCTTC.

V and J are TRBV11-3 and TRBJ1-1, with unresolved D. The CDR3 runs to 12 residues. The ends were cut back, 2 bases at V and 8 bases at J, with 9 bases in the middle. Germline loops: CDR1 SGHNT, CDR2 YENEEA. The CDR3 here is CASSLRTVEAFF. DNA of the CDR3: TGTGCCAGCAGCTTACGTACAGTGGAAGCTTTCTTT. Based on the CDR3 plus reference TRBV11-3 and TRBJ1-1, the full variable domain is EAGVVQSPRYKIIEKKQPVAFWCNPISGHNTLYWYLQNLGQGPELLIRYENEEAVDDSQLPKDRFSAERLKGVDSTLKIQPAELGDSAVYLCASSLRTVEAFFGQGTRLTVV.

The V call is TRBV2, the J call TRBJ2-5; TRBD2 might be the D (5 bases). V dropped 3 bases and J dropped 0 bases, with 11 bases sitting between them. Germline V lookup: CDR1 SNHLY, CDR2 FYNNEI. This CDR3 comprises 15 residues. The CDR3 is CASSEGGRDQETQYF. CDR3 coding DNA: TGTGCCAGCAGTGAGGGCGGGCGGGACCAAGAGACCCAGTACTTC.

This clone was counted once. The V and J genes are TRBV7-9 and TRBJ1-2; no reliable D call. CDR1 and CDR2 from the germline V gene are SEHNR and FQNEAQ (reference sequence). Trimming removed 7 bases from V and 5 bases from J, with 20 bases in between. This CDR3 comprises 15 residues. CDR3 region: CASNDRGGSEYGYTF. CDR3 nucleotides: TGTGCCAGCAACGACCGGGGAGGGAGTGAATATGGCTACACCTTC.

This CDR3 reads CASSLVGTSADNEQFF. In nucleotides, the CDR3 is TGTGCCAGCAGCTTAGTGGGCACTAGCGCCGACAATGAGCAGTTCTTC. This chain connects TRBV7-8 to TRBJ2-1; 7 bases align to TRBD2. The germline CDR1 and CDR2 sequences are SGHVS and FQNEAQ. V lost 1 base, J lost 5 bases, and 8 bases stayed unmatched. The length of the CDR3 is 16 residues.